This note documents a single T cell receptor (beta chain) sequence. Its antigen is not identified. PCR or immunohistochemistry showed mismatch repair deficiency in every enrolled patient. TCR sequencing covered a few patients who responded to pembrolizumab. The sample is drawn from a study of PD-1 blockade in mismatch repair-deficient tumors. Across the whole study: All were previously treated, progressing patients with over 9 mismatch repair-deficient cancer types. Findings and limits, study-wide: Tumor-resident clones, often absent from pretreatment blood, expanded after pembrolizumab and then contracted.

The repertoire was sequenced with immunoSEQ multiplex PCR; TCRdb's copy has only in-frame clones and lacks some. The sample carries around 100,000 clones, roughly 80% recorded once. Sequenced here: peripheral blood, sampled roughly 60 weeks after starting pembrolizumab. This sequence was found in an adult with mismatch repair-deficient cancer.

The CDR3 bases are TGTGCCAGCAGCTTAGGGCGAAACCGTGTTGTTGAGCAGTTCTTC. This encodes CASSLGRNRVVEQFF. The chain joins TRBV11-1 to TRBJ2-1, with D unclear. This CDR3 contains 15 residues. Germline CDR1 SGHAT, CDR2 FQDESV (reference sequence). Trimming took 1 base from V and 9 from J, leaving 16 bases between them.